There are a few counts of the clone carrying this TCR beta chain. Its antigen remains unidentified. The PCR had 60 Vbeta and 13 Jbeta primers. Sequenced by immunoSEQ multiplex PCR; TCRdb stores in-frame clones only, minus some. The table shows 95,000 to 150,000 clones, with around 66% occurring only once. This entry is derived from a study of cytomegalovirus exposure and HLA in healthy donors. Study-wide points: 87-base-pair reads could not separate some V segments, including TRBV6-2 and TRBV6-3.

Germline V gene data show CDR1 as SNHLY and CDR2 as FYNNEI. CDR3 length: 14 amino acids. V was pared by 3 bases and J by 0 bases, with 5 bases between. Sequencing was performed on PBMCs. The chain recombines TRBV2 with TRBJ2-2; no clear D. The sequence came from a woman aged 40-49 years in good health and CMV-seropositive. The CDR3 is CASSDLANTGELFF. For the CDR3, the DNA is TGTGCCAGCAGTGATCTCGCGAACACCGGGGAGCTGTTTTTT.